The T cell receptor beta chain under discussion was sequenced for a study of beta chain features in type 1 diabetes. At the level of the study: Patients were similar to healthy donors in age and gender (as well as in cell yields). General observations from the study: Type 1 diabetes patients had fewer VDJ junction insertions and more deletions.

Investigators reverse transcribed all isolated RNA, so they sequenced expressed TCRB transcripts. Naive, central memory and regulatory T cell samples came to a mean of roughly 3.6 million reads. The assay was immunoSEQ multiplex PCR, and TCRdb's table has in-frame clones only and misses some. Of about 240,000 clones listed, 25% to 35% are singletons. Via CD45RO/CCR7/CD25/CD127/CD95/CD27, cells of the CD4+ naive, central memory, regulatory and stem cell-like memory subsets were sorted. As regards this clone: Its cognate antigen is unknown.

V gave up 4 bases and J gave up 4 bases, with 12 bases separating them. Germline CDR1 is SGHDT and CDR2 is YYEEEE. The CDR3 loop spans 13 amino acids. This clonotype originated in a man younger than 45 in good health. What was sequenced was central memory CD4+ T cells from blood. The rearrangement joins TRBV5-6 to TRBJ2-7; D might be TRBD1 or TRBD2, each matching 5 bases. The CDR3 region is CASSIGTVYEQYF. The CDR3 DNA is TGTGCCAGCAGCATCGGGACGGTGTACGAGCAGTACTTC.